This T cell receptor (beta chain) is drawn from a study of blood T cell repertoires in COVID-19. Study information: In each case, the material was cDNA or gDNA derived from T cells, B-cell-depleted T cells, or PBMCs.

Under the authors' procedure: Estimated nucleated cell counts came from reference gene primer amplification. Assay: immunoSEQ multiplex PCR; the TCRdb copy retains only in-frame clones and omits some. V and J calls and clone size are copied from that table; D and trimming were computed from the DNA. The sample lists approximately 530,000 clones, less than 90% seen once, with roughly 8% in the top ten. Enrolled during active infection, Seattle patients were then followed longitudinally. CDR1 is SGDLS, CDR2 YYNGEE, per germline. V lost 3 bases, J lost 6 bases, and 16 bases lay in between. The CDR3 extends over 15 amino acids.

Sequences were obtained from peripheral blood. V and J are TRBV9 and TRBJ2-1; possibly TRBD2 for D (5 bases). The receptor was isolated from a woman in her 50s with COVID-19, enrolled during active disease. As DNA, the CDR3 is TGTGCCAGCAGCGCCCCGGGGATCCGTATCAATGAGCAGTTCTTC. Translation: CASSAPGIRINEQFF.